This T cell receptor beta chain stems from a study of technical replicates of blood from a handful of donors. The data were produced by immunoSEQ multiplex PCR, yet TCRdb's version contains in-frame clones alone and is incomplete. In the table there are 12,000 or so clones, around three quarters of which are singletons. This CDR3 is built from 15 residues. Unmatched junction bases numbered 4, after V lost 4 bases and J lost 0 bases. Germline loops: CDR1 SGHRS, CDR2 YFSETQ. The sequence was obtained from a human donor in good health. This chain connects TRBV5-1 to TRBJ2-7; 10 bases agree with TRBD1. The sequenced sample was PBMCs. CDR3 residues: CASSRTGGLSYEQYF. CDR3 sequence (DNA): TGCGCCAGCAGCCGGACAGGGGGTCTCTCCTACGAGCAGTACTTC.